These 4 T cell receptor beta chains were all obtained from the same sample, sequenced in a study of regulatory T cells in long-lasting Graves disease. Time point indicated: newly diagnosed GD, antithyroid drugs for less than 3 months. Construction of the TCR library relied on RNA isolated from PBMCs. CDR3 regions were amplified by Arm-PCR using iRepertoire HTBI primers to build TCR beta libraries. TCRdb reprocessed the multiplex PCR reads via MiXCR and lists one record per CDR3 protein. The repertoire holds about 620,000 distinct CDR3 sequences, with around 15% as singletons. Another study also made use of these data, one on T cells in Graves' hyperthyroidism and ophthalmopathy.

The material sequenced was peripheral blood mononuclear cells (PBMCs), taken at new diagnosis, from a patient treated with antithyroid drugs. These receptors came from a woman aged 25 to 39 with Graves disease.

The CDR3 protein is CASNGQGVGTQYF. As DNA, the CDR3 is TGTGCCAGCAACGGACAGGGTGTGGGGACCCAGTACTTC. This chain links TRBV6-1 with TRBJ2-5, with 8 bases that match TRBD1. The V gene's germline CDR1 is MNHNS and CDR2 SASEGT. The CDR3 totals 13 residues. The trim removed 7 bases at V and 7 bases at J, leaving 8 bases unmatched.

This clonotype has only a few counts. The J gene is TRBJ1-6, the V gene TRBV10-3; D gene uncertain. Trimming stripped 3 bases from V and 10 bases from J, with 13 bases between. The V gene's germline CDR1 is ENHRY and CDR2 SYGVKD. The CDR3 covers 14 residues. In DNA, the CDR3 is TGTGCCATCAGTGATAGGGTCTCGGAATCACCCCTCCACTTT. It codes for CAISDRVSESPLHF.

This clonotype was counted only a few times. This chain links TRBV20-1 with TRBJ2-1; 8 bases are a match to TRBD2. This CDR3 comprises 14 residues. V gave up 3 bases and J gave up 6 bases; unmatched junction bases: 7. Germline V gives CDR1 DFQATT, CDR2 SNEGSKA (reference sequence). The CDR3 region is CSASTGRALNEQFF. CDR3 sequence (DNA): TGCAGTGCTAGTACCGGGAGGGCCCTCAATGAGCAGTTCTTC.

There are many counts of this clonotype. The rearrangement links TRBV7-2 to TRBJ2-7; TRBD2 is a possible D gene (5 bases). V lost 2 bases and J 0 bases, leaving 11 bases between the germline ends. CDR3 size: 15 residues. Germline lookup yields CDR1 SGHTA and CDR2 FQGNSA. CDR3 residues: CASSLSGSLSYEQYF. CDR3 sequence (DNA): TGTGCCAGCAGCTTAAGCGGTTCTCTCTCCTACGAGCAGTACTTC. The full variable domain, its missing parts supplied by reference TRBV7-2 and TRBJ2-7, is GAGVSQSPSNKVTEKGKDVELRCDPISGHTALYWYRQSLGQGLEFLIYFQGNSAPDKSGLPSDRFSAERTGGSVSTLTIQRTQQEDSAVYLCASSLSGSLSYEQYFGPGTRLTVT.